The source of this T cell receptor beta chain is a study of T cells after yellow fever vaccination. Template switching with 5'RACE generated the TCR cDNA and added a universal primer site and UMIs. TCRdb processed the 5' RACE reads anew with MiXCR; each CDR3 protein has one entry. The sample has hundreds of thousands of distinct CDR3 sequences, around 12% seen once; the top ten hold more than 13%. Whole-study results and caveats: Relatively few clonotypes were ones that appeared in both CD4 and CD8 compartments. Booster sampling recovered most clones from primary vaccination (under 98% CD4, 80% to 90% CD8).

V gave up 5 bases and J gave up 2 bases; unmatched junction bases: 7. The CDR3 length is 14 residues. CDR1 and CDR2 from the germline V gene are DFQATT and SNEGSKA (reference sequence). In its sample, this clonotype was seen a few times. Its antigen is unidentified. The sequenced sample was PBMCs, obtained on the day of the yellow fever booster vaccination. This clonotype was obtained from a man aged 25-45 years who received the YFV17D yellow fever vaccine. This sequence joins TRBV20-1 and TRBJ2-7; 9 bases match TRBD2. The chain's CDR3 is CSAPKSGRPYEQYF. The CDR3 coding sequence is TGCAGTGCTCCGAAGAGCGGGAGGCCCTACGAGCAGTACTTC.